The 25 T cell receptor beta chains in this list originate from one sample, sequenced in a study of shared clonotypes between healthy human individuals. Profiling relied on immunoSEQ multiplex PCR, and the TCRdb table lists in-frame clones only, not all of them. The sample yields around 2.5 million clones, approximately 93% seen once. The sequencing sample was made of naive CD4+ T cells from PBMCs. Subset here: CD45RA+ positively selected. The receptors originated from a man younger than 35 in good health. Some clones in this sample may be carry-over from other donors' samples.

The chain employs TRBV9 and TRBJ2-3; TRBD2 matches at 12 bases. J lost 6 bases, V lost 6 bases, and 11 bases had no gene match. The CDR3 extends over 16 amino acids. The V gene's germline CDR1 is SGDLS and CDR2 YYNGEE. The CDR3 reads CASTPSPTSGSDTQYF. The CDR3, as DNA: TGTGCCAGCACCCCCTCGCCGACTAGCGGGAGTGATACGCAGTATTTT.

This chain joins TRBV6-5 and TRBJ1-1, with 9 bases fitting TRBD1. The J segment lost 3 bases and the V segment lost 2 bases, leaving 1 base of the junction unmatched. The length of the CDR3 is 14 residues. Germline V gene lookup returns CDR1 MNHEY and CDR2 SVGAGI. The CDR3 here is CASSYRTGDTEAFF. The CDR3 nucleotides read TGTGCCAGCAGTTACAGGACAGGGGACACTGAAGCTTTCTTT.

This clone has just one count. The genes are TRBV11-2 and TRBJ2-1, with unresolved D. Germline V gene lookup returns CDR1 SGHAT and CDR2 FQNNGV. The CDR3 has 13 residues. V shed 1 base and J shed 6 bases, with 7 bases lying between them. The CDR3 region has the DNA TGTGCCAGCAGCTTAGGAAAAAGCAATGAGCAGTTCTTC. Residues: CASSLGKSNEQFF.

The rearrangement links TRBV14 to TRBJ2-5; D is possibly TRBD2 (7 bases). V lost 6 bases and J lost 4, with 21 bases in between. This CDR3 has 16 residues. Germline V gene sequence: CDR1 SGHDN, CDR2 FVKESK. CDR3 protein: CASRMSGEGARETQYF. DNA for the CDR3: TGTGCCAGCAGGATGTCAGGGGAGGGTGCGCGAGAGACCCAGTACTTC.

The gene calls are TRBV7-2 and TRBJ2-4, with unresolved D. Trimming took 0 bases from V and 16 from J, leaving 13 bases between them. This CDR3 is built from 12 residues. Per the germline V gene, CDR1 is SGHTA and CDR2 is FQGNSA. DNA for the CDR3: TGTGCCAGCAGCTTAGCGTCTGGAAACAGATACTTC. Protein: CASSLASGNRYF.

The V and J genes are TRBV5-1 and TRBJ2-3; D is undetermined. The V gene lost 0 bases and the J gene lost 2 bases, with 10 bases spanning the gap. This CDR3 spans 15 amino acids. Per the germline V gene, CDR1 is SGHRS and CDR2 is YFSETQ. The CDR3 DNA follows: TGCGCCAGCAGCTTGGCCGGACCGAACACAGATACGCAGTATTTT. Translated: CASSLAGPNTDTQYF.

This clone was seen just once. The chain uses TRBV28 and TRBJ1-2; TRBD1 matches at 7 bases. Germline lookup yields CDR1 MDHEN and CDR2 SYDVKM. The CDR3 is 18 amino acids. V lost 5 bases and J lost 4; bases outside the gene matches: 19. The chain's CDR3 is CASSLTLFLVGQSYGYTF. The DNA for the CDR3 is TGTGCCAGCAGTCTTACTTTATTTCTCGTGGGACAGAGCTATGGCTACACCTTC.

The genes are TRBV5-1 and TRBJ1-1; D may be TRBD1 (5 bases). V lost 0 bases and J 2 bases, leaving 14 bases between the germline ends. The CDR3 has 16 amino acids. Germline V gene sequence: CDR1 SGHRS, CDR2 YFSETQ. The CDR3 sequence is CASSLAWTSGNTEAFF. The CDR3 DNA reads TGCGCCAGCAGCTTGGCCTGGACATCGGGTAACACTGAAGCTTTCTTT.

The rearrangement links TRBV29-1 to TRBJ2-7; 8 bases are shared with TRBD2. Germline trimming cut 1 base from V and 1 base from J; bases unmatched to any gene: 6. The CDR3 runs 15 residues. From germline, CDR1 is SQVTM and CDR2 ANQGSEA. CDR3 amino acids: CSVEGAPSGSYEQYF. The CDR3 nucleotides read TGCAGCGTTGAAGGGGCGCCTAGCGGGTCCTACGAGCAGTACTTC.

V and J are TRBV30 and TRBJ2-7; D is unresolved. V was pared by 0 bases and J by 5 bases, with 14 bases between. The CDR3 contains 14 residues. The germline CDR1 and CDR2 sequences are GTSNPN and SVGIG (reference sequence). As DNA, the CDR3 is TGTGCCTGGAGTGTCGGACCGCAAACCCACGAGCAGTACTTC. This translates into CAWSVGPQTHEQYF.

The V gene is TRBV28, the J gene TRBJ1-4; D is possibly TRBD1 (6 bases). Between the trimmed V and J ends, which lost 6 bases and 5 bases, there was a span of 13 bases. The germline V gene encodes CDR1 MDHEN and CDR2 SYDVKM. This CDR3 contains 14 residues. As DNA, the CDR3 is TGTGCCAGCAGGAAAGACAGGTTGAATGAAAAACTGTTTTTT. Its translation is CASRKDRLNEKLFF.

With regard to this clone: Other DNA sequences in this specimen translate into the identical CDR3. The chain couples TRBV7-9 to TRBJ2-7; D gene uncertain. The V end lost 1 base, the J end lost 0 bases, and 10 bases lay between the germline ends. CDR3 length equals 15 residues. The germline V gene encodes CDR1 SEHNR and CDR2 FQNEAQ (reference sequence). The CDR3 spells CASSLGVGSSYEQYF. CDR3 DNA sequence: TGTGCCAGCAGCTTAGGGGTCGGAAGCTCCTACGAGCAGTACTTC. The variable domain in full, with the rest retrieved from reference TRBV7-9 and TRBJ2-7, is DTGVSQNPRHKITKRGQNVTFRCDPISEHNRLYWYRQTLGQGPEFLTYFQNEAQLEKSRLLSDRFSAERPKGSFSTLEIQRTEQGDSAMYLCASSLGVGSSYEQYFGPGTRLTVT.

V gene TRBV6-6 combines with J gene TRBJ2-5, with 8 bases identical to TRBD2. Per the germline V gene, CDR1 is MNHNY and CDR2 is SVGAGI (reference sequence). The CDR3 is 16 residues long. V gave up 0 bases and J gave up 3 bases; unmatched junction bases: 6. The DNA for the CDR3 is TGTGCCAGCAGTTACTCGAAGCGGGGGATGGAAGAGACCCAGTACTTC. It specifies CASSYSKRGMEETQYF.

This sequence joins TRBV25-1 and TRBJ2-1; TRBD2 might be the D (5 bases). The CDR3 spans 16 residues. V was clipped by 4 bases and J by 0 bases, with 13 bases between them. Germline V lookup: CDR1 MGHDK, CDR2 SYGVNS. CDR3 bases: TGTGCCAGCAGTGGGTTTGGCGCGGGCTCCTACAATGAGCAGTTCTTC. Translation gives CASSGFGAGSYNEQFF. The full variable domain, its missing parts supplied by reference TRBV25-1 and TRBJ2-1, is EADIYQTPRYLVIGTGKKITLECSQTMGHDKMYWYQQDPGMELHLIHYSYGVNSTEKGDLSSESTVSRIRTEHFPLTLESARPSHTSQYLCASSGFGAGSYNEQFFGPGTRLTVL.

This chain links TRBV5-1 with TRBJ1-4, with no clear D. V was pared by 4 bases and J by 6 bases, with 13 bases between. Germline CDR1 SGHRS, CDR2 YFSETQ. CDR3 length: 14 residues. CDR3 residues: CASSVGSADEKLFF. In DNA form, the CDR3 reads TGCGCCAGCAGCGTCGGTTCGGCGGATGAAAAACTGTTTTTT.

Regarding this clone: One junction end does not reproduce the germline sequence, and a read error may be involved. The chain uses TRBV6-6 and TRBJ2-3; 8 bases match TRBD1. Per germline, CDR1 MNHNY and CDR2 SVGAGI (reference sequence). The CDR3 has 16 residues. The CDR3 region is CASRYSAQGGTDTQYF. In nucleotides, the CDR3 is TGTGCCAGCAGATACTCAGCACAGGGGGGCACAGATACGCAGTATTTT.

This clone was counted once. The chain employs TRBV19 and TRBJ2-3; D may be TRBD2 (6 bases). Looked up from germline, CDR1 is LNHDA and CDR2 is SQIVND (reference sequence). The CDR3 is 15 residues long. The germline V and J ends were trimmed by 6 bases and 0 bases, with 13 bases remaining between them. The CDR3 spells CASSQVAVSTDTQYF. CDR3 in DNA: TGTGCCAGTAGCCAGGTAGCGGTGAGCACAGATACGCAGTATTTT.

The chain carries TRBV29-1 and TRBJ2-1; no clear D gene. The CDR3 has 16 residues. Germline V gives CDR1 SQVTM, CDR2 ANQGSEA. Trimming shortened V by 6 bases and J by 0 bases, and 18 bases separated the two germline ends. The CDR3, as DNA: TGCAGCGTCGAATCTGGTATGGGCACCTCCTACAATGAGCAGTTCTTC. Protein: CSVESGMGTSYNEQFF.

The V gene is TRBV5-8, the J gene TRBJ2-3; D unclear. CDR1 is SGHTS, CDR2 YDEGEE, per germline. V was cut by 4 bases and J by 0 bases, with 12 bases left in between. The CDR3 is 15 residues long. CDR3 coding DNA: TGTGCCAGCAGCACCGACCCAACTAGCACAGATACGCAGTATTTT. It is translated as CASSTDPTSTDTQYF.

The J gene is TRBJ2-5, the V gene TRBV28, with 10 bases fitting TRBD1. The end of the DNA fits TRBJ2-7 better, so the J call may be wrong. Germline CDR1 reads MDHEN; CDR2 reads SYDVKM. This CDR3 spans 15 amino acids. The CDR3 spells CASSSVGTGDYEQYF. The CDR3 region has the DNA TGTGCCAGCAGTTCCGTAGGGACAGGGGACTACGAGCAGTACTTC.

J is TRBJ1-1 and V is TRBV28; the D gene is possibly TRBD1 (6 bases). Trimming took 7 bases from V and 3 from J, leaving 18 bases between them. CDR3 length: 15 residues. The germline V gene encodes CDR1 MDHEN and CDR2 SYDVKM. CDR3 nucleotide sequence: TGTGCCAGCAAAAACGGAGGGGGTCTTCACACTGAAGCTTTCTTT. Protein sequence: CASKNGGGLHTEAFF.

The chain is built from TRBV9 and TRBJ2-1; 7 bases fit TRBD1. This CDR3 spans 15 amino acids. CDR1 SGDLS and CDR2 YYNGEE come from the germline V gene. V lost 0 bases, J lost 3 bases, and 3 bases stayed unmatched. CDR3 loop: CASSVGGGYYNEQFF. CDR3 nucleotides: TGTGCCAGCAGCGTAGGAGGGGGCTACTACAATGAGCAGTTCTTC. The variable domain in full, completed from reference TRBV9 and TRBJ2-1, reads DSGVTQTPKHLITATGQRVTLRCSPRSGDLSVYWYQQSLDQGLQFLIQYYNGEERAKGNILERFSAQQFPDLHSELNLSSLELGDSALYFCASSVGGGYYNEQFFGPGTRLTVL.

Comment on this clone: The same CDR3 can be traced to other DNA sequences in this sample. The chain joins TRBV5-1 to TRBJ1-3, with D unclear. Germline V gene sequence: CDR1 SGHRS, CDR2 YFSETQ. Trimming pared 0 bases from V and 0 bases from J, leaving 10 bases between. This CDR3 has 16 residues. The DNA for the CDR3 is TGCGCCAGCAGCTTGGCCGGAGGCTCCTCTGGAAACACCATATATTTT. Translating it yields CASSLAGGSSGNTIYF.

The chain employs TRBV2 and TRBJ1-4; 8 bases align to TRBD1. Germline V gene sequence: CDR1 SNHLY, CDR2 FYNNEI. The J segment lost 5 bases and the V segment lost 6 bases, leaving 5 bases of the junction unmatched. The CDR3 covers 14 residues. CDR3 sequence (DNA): TGTGCCAGCAGCCACGACAGGGGAAATGAAAAACTGTTTTTT. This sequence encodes CASSHDRGNEKLFF.

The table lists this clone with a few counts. CDR3 nucleotide sequence: TGTGCCAGCAGTCCCCCGGGGCAGGGCATGACTAATGAAAAACTGTTTTTT. The encoded protein is CASSPPGQGMTNEKLFF. The rearrangement uses TRBV28 and TRBJ1-4; D possibly corresponds to TRBD1 (5 bases). The V gene lost 5 bases and the J gene lost 2 bases, with 18 bases spanning the gap. CDR1 is MDHEN, CDR2 SYDVKM, per germline. This CDR3 has 17 amino acids.